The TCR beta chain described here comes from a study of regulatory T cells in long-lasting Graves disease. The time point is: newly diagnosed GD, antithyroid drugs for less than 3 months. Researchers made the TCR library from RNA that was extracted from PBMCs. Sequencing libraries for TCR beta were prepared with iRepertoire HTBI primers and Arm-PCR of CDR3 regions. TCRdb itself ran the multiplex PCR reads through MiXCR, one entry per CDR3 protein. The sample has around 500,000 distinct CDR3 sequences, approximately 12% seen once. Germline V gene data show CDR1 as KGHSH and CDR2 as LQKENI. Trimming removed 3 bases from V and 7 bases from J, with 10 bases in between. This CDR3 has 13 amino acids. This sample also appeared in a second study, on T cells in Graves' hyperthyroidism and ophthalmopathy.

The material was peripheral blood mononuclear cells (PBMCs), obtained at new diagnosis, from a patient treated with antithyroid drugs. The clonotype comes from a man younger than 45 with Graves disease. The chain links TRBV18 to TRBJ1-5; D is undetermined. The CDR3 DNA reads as TGTGCCAGCTCACCGGCACCGGACCAGCCCCAGCATTTT. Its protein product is CASSPAPDQPQHF.